This T cell receptor (beta chain) was retrieved from a study of post-analysis software for immune sequencing data. In its sample, this clonotype was seen many times. Its target is unknown. Overall study results and limits: Five TRBV segments, TRBV5-6, TRBV5-1 and TRBV20-1 among them, were found more frequent in patients than controls.

CDR3 size: 15 residues. Germline assignment: CDR1 KGHDR and CDR2 SFDVKD. Trimming left V 3 bases short and J 6 bases short, with 14 bases between. Prepared TCR beta cDNA libraries contained unique molecular identifiers. TCRdb reanalysed the PCR reads using MiXCR and keeps one entry per CDR3 protein. Seen here are about 200,000 distinct CDR3 sequences, 29% observed once, and the top ten hold 3% to 3.5%. Specimen: blood. This TCR was recovered from a girl under 18 with multiple sclerosis. The V and J genes are TRBV24-1 and TRBJ2-1; tentatively, D is TRBD2 (5 bases). CDR3 in amino acids: CATSDPTPGINEQFF. DNA for the CDR3: TGTGCCACCAGTGATCCCACCCCGGGAATCAATGAGCAGTTCTTC.